This T cell receptor (beta chain) was sequenced in a study of shared clonotypes between healthy human individuals. The table came from immunoSEQ multiplex PCR; TCRdb's copy has only in-frame clones and leaves some out. The repertoire holds 450,000 to 650,000 clones, with around three quarters as singletons. Trimming pared 6 bases from V and 4 bases from J, leaving 8 bases between. The CDR3 consists of 12 residues. Germline CDR1 reads MNHEY; CDR2 reads SVGAGI. The V call is TRBV6-5, the J call TRBJ2-3; D unclear. Sequenced input: PBMCs. The receptor was derived from a woman aged 40 to 50 in good health. Some clones in this sample may be carry-over from other donors' samples. The CDR3 protein is CASSPFPDTQYF. DNA of the CDR3: TGTGCCAGCAGCCCCTTCCCAGATACGCAGTATTTT.